The 10 T cell receptor beta chains below were found in one sample sequenced in a study of blood T cell repertoires in COVID-19. The repertoire was sequenced with immunoSEQ multiplex PCR; TCRdb's copy has only in-frame clones and lacks some. The table lists some 150,000 clones, 88% of them singletons. Material for sequencing was peripheral blood. These receptors all come from an older woman with acute or convalescent COVID-19.

The chain carries TRBV11-2 and TRBJ2-5; TRBD2 aligns across 15 bases. The CDR3 loop spans 18 amino acids. V shed 1 base, J shed 1 base, and the junction held 4 bases outside the gene matches. CDR1 and CDR2 (germline): SGHAT, FQNNGV. In nucleotides, the CDR3 is TGTGCCAGCAGCTTAGGGACTAGCGGGGGGGCCCTCCAAGAGACCCAGTACTTC. It is translated as CASSLGTSGGALQETQYF. Supplemented by reference TRBV11-2 and TRBJ2-5, the full variable domain reads EAGVAQSPRYKIIEKRQSVAFWCNPISGHATLYWYQQILGQGPKLLIQFQNNGVVDDSQLPKDRFSAERLKGVDSTLKIQPAKLEDSAVYLCASSLGTSGGALQETQYFGPGTRLLVL.

This chain connects TRBV27 to TRBJ1-5, with TRBD1 as a possible D gene (6 bases). Germline V gene sequence: CDR1 MNHEY, CDR2 SMNVEV (reference sequence). The CDR3 runs to 14 residues. V lost 8 bases and J lost 5, with 16 bases in between. CDR3 amino acids: CASAPGTSYQPQHF. The DNA for the CDR3 is TGTGCCAGCGCCCCCGGGACATCTTATCAGCCCCAGCATTTT.

The genes are TRBV28 and TRBJ1-3; 10 bases are shared with TRBD1. Germline loops: CDR1 MDHEN, CDR2 SYDVKM. V was clipped by 4 bases and J by 6 bases; unmatched bases: 6. The CDR3 spans 15 residues. CDR3 nucleotide sequence: TGTGCCAGCAGTTCTCCGGGACAGGGGCTAAACACCATATATTTT. Protein sequence: CASSSPGQGLNTIYF.

The chain couples TRBV29-1 to TRBJ2-1, with a tentative D call TRBD1 (5 bases). Germline values: CDR1 SQVTM, CDR2 ANQGSEA. The CDR3 runs 13 residues. V was trimmed by 7 bases and J by 2 bases, leaving 12 bases between them. The CDR3 protein is CSAHQGTYNEQFF. In nucleotides, the CDR3 is TGCAGCGCTCACCAGGGTACCTACAATGAGCAGTTCTTC.

The V gene is TRBV6-6, the J gene TRBJ2-7, with 9 bases aligning to TRBD1. V gave up 4 bases and J gave up 2 bases; unmatched junction bases: 6. The germline V gene has CDR1 MNHNY and CDR2 SVGAGI (reference sequence). This CDR3 contains 15 residues. CDR3 nucleotide sequence: TGTGCCAGCAGTTCCCCGGGACAGGGCCCCTACGAGCAGTACTTC. Translating gives CASSSPGQGPYEQYF.

The gene calls are TRBV19 and TRBJ1-1; D unresolved. The CDR3 spans 15 residues. Germline V lookup: CDR1 LNHDA, CDR2 SQIVND (reference sequence). Trimming left V 6 bases short and J 1 base short, with 15 bases between. CDR3 DNA: TGTGCCAGTAGCGGCCAGGCCCCTAAGAACACTGAAGCTTTCTTT. This translates into CASSGQAPKNTEAFF.

The chain joins TRBV7-8 to TRBJ2-2, with D possibly being TRBD1 (6 bases). CDR3 size: 16 residues. From germline, CDR1 is SGHVS and CDR2 FQNEAQ. Between the trimmed V and J ends, which lost 5 bases and 1 base, there was a span of 14 bases. CDR3 nucleotide sequence: TGTGCCAGCAGCCTGCGGACAGATTTGAACACCGGGGAGCTGTTTTTT. The encoded protein is CASSLRTDLNTGELFF. Looking up the rest from reference TRBV7-8 and TRBJ2-2 gives the full variable domain: GAGVSQSPRYKVAKRGQDVALRCDPISGHVSLFWYQQALGQGPEFLTYFQNEAQLDKSGLPSDRFFAERPEGSVSTLKIQRTQQEDSAVYLCASSLRTDLNTGELFFGEGSRLTVL.

The chain employs TRBV18 and TRBJ1-1; 8 positions agree with TRBD1. CDR3 length equals 12 residues. With 5 bases clipped from V and 11 bases from J, the junction kept 7 bases outside the gene matches. Germline CDR1 is KGHSH and CDR2 is LQKENI. CDR3 sequence (DNA): TGTGCCAGCTCAGTCGACAGGGGCGATGCTTTCTTT. It is translated as CASSVDRGDAFF.

CDR3 sequence reads: CASSRQGNTEAFF. CDR3 DNA: TGTGCCAGCAGCCGTCAGGGGAACACTGAAGCTTTCTTT. The chain couples TRBV11-2 to TRBJ1-1; perhaps TRBD1 as D (5 bases). V lost 5 bases to trimming and J lost 1 base, with 8 bases between them. Germline V gene data show CDR1 as SGHAT and CDR2 as FQNNGV. The CDR3 sequence is 13 residues long.

V usage is TRBV27 and J usage is TRBJ1-3; D gene uncertain. Germline CDR1 MNHEY, CDR2 SMNVEV (reference sequence). The V gene lost 8 bases and the J gene lost 2 bases, with 19 bases spanning the gap. The CDR3 contains 16 residues. Here the CDR3 DNA reads TGTGCCAGCGCCCTCTCCTACGGTTCTGCTGGAAACACCATATATTTT. It codes for CASALSYGSAGNTIYF.